This TCR beta chain was sequenced in a study of blood T cell repertoires in COVID-19. Study background: Sites in the United States, Italy and Spain provided acute and convalescent COVID-19 samples.

Turning to this clone: Other DNA sequences from this sample encode an identical CDR3 as well.

Per germline, CDR1 SNHLY and CDR2 FYNNEI. The length of the CDR3 is 15 residues. V lost 1 base to trimming and J lost 0 bases, with 7 bases between them. Authors' analysis steps: Nucleated cell counts were estimated from reference gene primer amplification. TCRdb's copy holds only in-frame clones and misses some; the assay was immunoSEQ multiplex PCR. The V and J calls and the clone size are those of that table, but D and trimming were determined from the DNA. Of about 130,000 clones listed, 85% to 90% are singletons. The clonotype originates from a human donor in a cohort sampled during active COVID-19. This rearrangement joins TRBV2 to TRBJ2-1; D may be TRBD1 (5 bases). Sequenced input: peripheral blood. CDR3 sequence (DNA): TGTGCCAGCAGTGAAGGACAGAGCTCCTACAATGAGCAGTTCTTC. Amino acids: CASSEGQSSYNEQFF.